The 15 T cell receptor beta chains listed next were all sequenced from one sample in a study of CD8 T cells in ankylosing spondylitis. For these receptors, no antigen is known. Overall study findings and caveats: A motif of eight highly homologous TCR beta variants was seen as apparently characteristic of ankylosing spondylitis blood.

Via MiXCR, TCRdb re-called the 5' RACE reads, giving one row per CDR3 protein. Of fewer than 750,000 distinct CDR3 sequences listed, over 15% were seen once; the top ten hold over 15%. Input material: blood, either unsorted or a sorted T cell fraction (not recorded which). The receptors were sampled from a male donor with ankylosing spondylitis.

This clonotype was seen a few times. A read error is possible here, since a much larger clone lies one base away. The DNA of the CDR3 is TGTGCCAGCAGTTTACAGGGCCTCAATCAGCCCCAGCATTTT. This encodes CASSLQGLNQPQHF. This chain links TRBV27 with TRBJ1-5; D perhaps matches TRBD1 (5 bases). Deletions cut 2 bases from V and 3 bases from J, with 8 bases between. The germline V gene encodes CDR1 MNHEY and CDR2 SMNVEV (reference sequence). CDR3 length: 14 amino acids.

This clonotype was observed a handful of times. This chain connects TRBV5-5 to TRBJ1-1, with D perhaps TRBD1 (6 bases). Germline V CDR1 and CDR2: SGHKS, YYEKEE (reference sequence). Trimming pared 4 bases from V and 4 bases from J, leaving 17 bases between. The CDR3 runs 15 residues. CDR3 sequence (DNA): TGTGCCAGCAGCACCTTAATACAGGGATTCACTGAAGCTTTCTTT. It encodes CASSTLIQGFTEAFF. Using reference TRBV5-5 and TRBJ1-1 for the parts outside the CDR3, the full variable domain is DAGVTQSPTHLIKTRGQQVTLRCSPISGHKSVSWYQQVLGQGPQFIFQYYEKEERGRGNFPDRFSARQFPNYSSELNVNALLLGDSALYLCASSTLIQGFTEAFFGQGTRLTVV.

This chain uses TRBV3-1 with TRBJ2-7, with 8 bases identical to TRBD2. The germline gives CDR1 LGHDT, CDR2 YNNKEL (reference sequence). Trimming removed 3 bases from V and 4 bases from J; junction bases left unmatched: 11. CDR3 length equals 16 residues. This CDR3 is CASSHGQRERWYEQYF. The DNA for the CDR3 is TGTGCCAGCAGCCACGGCCAGCGGGAGAGATGGTACGAGCAGTACTTC.

The table lists this clonotype with a few counts. The chain joins TRBV7-8 to TRBJ1-4, with no clear D. The germline CDR1 and CDR2 sequences are SGHVS and FQNEAQ. The CDR3 totals 18 residues. V was pared by 5 bases and J by 0 bases, with 19 bases between. This CDR3 is CASSLRAGSFATNEKLFF. The CDR3 DNA follows: TGTGCCAGCAGCCTTCGGGCGGGATCATTCGCAACTAATGAAAAACTGTTTTTT.

This clonotype has a count of ten or more. The chain carries TRBV12-3 or TRBV12-4 and TRBJ2-4, with D unclear. Trimming shortened V by 3 bases and J by 0 bases, and 12 bases separated the two germline ends. This CDR3 is built from 16 residues. CDR3: CASSFEMNLAKNIQYF. In DNA, the CDR3 is TGTGCCAGCAGTTTTGAGATGAATCTAGCCAAAAACATTCAGTACTTC.

This clonotype was observed a few times. This chain joins TRBV20-1 and TRBJ1-6, with 8 bases lining up with TRBD1. The CDR3 covers 12 residues. J lost 9 bases, V lost 2 bases, and 0 bases had no gene match. Germline CDR1 and CDR2: DFQATT and SNEGSKA (reference sequence). CDR3 sequence (DNA): TGCAGTGCTAGAACAGGGGGTTCACCCCTCCACTTT. Its protein is CSARTGGSPLHF.

This clonotype was seen many times. The chain links TRBV12-3 or TRBV12-4 to TRBJ2-2; 8 nucleotides match TRBD1. This CDR3 is 14 amino acids long. The V segment lost 8 bases and the J segment 3 bases; nucleotides outside the gene matches: 5. CDR3 protein: CASSGQGDTGELFF. CDR3 bases: TGTGCCAGCTCAGGACAGGGAGACACCGGGGAGCTGTTTTTT.

This sequence joins TRBV7-9 and TRBJ2-7; D is perhaps TRBD2 (7 bases). The V gene lost 3 bases and the J gene lost 5 bases, with 14 bases spanning the gap. The CDR3 is made up of 14 amino acids. Per germline, CDR1 SEHNR and CDR2 FQNEAQ (reference sequence). The CDR3 region has the DNA TGTGCCAGCAGCTTCCGAGGGAGGGGGGACGAGCAGTACTTC. This codes for CASSFRGRGDEQYF.

This clonotype has a handful of counts. The chain carries TRBV5-5 and TRBJ2-1; D gene unclear. Looked up from germline, CDR1 is SGHKS and CDR2 is YYEKEE (reference sequence). The CDR3 consists of 16 residues. V was trimmed by 0 bases and J by 0 bases, leaving 10 bases between them. The CDR3 region is CASSLGPTPSYNEQFF. In nucleotides, the CDR3 is TGTGCCAGCAGCTTGGGTCCGACCCCCTCCTACAATGAGCAGTTCTTC. The full variable domain, rest sourced from reference TRBV5-5 and TRBJ2-1, is DAGVTQSPTHLIKTRGQQVTLRCSPISGHKSVSWYQQVLGQGPQFIFQYYEKEERGRGNFPDRFSARQFPNYSSELNVNALLLGDSALYLCASSLGPTPSYNEQFFGPGTRLTVL.

This clonotype appeared a few times. The chain employs TRBV29-1 and TRBJ2-7; D uncertain. V lost 7 bases, J lost 0 bases, and 10 bases lay in between. The CDR3 is 12 amino acids. Germline V CDR1 and CDR2: SQVTM, ANQGSEA. In DNA form, the CDR3 reads TGCAGCGGCAAGGGCCTCTCCTACGAGCAGTACTTC. The encoded protein is CSGKGLSYEQYF.

The chain couples TRBV18 to TRBJ2-5, with D unresolved. The ends were cut back, 3 bases at V and 5 bases at J, with 10 bases in the middle. The CDR3 totals 13 residues. Germline assignment: CDR1 KGHSH and CDR2 LQKENI. The CDR3 nucleotides are TGTGCCAGCTCACCGCCTCTTAGCGAGACCCAGTACTTC. It is translated as CASSPPLSETQYF.

There are a few counts of this clonotype. This rearrangement joins TRBV6-5 to TRBJ1-2, with a tentative D call TRBD1 (6 bases). V dropped 0 bases and J dropped 2 bases, with 13 bases sitting between them. Germline lookup yields CDR1 MNHEY and CDR2 SVGAGI. The CDR3 covers 16 residues. The CDR3 DNA reads TGTGCCAGCAGTTACTCACTCGGAGGGGGAAACTATGGCTACACCTTC. Encoded protein: CASSYSLGGGNYGYTF.

This chain uses TRBV18 with TRBJ2-7; D uncertain. Deletions cut 3 bases from V and 2 bases from J, with 8 bases between. The CDR3 runs 13 residues. From germline, CDR1 is KGHSH and CDR2 LQKENI. The CDR3 nucleotides read TGTGCCAGCTCACCGGAATCTGCCTACGAGCAGTACTTC. It translates to CASSPESAYEQYF.

V gene TRBV10-3 combines with J gene TRBJ2-3; D unclear. Trimming pared 6 bases from V and 3 bases from J, leaving 10 bases between. The V gene's germline CDR1 is ENHRY and CDR2 SYGVKD. The CDR3 covers 13 residues. The CDR3 region has the DNA TGTGCCATCAGACCGGCAGCTACAGATACGCAGTATTTT. The encoded protein is CAIRPAATDTQYF.

Remarks on this clonotype: One junction end does not reproduce the germline sequence, and a read error may be involved. This chain connects TRBV12-3 or TRBV12-4 to TRBJ1-5; maybe TRBD1 (5 bases). The CDR3 runs 18 residues. The CDR3 bases are TGTGCCCGCAGTCCCGGGGGGGGAAAAAGATATAGCAATCAGCCCCAGCATTTT. Translation gives CARSPGGGKRYSNQPQHF.